This T cell receptor beta chain comes out of a study of identical twins. Findings and caveats of the study: An excess of low generation probability was shown by twin-shared out-of-frame alpha sequences.

The V gene's germline CDR1 is LNHNV and CDR2 YYDKDF (reference sequence). The CDR3 totals 14 residues. The germline V and J ends were trimmed by 0 bases and 8 bases, with 11 bases remaining between them. A universal primer site was created by template switching, with the cDNA bearing unique molecular identifiers. TCRdb ran MiXCR on the 5' RACE reads and lists one entry per CDR3 protein. The repertoire consists of about 530,000 distinct CDR3 sequences, with 20% to 25% occurring once and the leading ten covering approximately 0.5%. This clonotype was counted ten times or more. Its cognate antigen is unknown. The sample also formed part of further work on yellow fever vaccine responses in identical twins. That source notes: Reportedly, twins' vaccine T cell responses looked partly convergent and partly personalized.

Sample: CD4+ T cells sorted from blood. This sequence was found in a woman aged 18-29 years in good health. This chain uses TRBV15 with TRBJ2-1; D not resolved. As DNA, the CDR3 is TGTGCCACCAGCAGAGATGGGTTTCCCCATGAGCAGTTCTTC. Translated, it gives CATSRDGFPHEQFF.